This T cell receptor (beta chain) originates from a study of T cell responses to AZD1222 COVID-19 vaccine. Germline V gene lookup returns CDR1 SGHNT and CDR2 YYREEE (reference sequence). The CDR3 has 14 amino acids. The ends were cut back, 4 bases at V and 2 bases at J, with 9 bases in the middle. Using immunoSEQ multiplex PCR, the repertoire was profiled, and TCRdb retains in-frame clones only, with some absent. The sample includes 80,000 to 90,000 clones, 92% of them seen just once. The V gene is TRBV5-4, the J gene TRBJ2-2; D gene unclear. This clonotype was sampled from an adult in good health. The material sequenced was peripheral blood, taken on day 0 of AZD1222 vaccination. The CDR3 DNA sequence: TGTGCCAGCAGCACCCAGGATAACACCGGGGAGCTGTTTTTT. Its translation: CASSTQDNTGELFF.